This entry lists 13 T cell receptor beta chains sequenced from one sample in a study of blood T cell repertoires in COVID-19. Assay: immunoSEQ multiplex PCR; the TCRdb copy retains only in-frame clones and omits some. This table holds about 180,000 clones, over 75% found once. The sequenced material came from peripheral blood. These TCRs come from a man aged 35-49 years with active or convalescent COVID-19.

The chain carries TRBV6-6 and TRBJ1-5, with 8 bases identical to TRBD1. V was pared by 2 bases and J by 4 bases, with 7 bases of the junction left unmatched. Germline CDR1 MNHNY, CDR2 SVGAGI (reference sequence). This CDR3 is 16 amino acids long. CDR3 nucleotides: TGTGCCAGCAGTTACGCTGTTGGACAGGGTAATCAGCCCCAGCATTTT. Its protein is CASSYAVGQGNQPQHF.

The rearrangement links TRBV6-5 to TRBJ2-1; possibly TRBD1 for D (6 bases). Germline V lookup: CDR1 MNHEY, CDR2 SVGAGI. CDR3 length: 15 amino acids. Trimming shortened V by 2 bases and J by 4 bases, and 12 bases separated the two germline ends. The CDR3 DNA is TGTGCCAGCAGTTACCGGGACAACCGGTACAATGAGCAGTTCTTC. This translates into CASSYRDNRYNEQFF.

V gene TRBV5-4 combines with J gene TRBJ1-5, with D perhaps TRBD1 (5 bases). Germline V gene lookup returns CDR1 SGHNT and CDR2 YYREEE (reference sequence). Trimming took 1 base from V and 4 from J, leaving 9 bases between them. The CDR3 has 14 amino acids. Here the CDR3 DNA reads TGTGCCAGCAGCTTGCAGGGAAGGAATCAGCCCCAGCATTTT. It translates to CASSLQGRNQPQHF.

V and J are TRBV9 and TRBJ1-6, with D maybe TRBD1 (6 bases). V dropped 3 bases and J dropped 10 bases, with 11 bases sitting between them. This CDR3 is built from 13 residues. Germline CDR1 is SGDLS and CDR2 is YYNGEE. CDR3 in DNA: TGTGCCAGCAGCGCTGGGGGCAGATCACCCCTCCACTTT. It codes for CASSAGGRSPLHF.

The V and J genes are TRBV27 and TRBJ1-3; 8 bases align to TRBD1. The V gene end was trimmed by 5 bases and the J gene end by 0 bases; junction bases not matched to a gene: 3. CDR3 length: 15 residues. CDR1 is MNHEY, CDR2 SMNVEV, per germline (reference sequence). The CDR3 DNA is TGTGCCAGCAGTCGACAGGGGAGCTCTGGAAACACCATATATTTT. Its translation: CASSRQGSSGNTIYF.

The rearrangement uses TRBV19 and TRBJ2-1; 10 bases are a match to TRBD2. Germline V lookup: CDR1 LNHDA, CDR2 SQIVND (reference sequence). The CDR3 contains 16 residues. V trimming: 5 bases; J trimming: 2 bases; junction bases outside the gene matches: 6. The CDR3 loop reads CASSPTSGATYNEQFF. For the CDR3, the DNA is TGTGCCAGTAGTCCAACTAGCGGGGCAACCTACAATGAGCAGTTCTTC.

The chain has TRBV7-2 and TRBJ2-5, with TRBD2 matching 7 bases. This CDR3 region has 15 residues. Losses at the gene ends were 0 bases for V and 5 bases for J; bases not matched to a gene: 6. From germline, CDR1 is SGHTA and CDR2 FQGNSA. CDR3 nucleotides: TGTGCCAGCAGCTTAGCGTGGCAGGGAGGGGAGACCCAGTACTTC. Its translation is CASSLAWQGGETQYF.

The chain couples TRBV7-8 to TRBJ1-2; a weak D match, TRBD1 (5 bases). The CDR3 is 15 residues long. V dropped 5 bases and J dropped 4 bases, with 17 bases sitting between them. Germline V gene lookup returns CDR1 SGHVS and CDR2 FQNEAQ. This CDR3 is CASSPVGGGGYGYTF. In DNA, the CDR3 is TGTGCCAGCAGCCCGGTTGGGGGAGGTGGCTATGGCTACACCTTC. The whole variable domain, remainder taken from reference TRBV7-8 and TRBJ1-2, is GAGVSQSPRYKVAKRGQDVALRCDPISGHVSLFWYQQALGQGPEFLTYFQNEAQLDKSGLPSDRFFAERPEGSVSTLKIQRTQQEDSAVYLCASSPVGGGGYGYTFGSGTRLTVV.

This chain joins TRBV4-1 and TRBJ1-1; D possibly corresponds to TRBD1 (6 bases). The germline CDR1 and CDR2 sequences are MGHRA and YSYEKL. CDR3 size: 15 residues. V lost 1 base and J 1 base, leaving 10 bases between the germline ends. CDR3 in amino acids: CASSQVADRNTEAFF. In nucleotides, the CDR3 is TGCGCCAGCAGCCAAGTTGCGGACAGGAACACTGAAGCTTTCTTT.

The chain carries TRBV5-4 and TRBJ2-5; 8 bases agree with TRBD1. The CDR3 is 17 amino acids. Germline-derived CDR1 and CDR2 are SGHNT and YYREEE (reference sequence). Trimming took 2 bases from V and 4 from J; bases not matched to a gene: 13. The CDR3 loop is CASSLGRGRSERETQYF. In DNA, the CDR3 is TGTGCCAGCAGCTTAGGCAGGGGGCGATCTGAGCGAGAGACCCAGTACTTC. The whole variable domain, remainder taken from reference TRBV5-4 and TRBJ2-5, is ETGVTQSPTHLIKTRGQQVTLRCSSQSGHNTVSWYQQALGQGPQFIFQYYREEENGRGNFPPRFSGLQFPNYSSELNVNALELDDSALYLCASSLGRGRSERETQYFGPGTRLLVL.

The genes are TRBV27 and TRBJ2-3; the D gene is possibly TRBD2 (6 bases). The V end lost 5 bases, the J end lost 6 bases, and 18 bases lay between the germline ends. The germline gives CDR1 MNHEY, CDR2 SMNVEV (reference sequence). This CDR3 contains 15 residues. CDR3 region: CASSTLGLAADTQYF. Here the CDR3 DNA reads TGTGCCAGCAGTACCCTGGGGTTAGCGGCGGATACGCAGTATTTT.

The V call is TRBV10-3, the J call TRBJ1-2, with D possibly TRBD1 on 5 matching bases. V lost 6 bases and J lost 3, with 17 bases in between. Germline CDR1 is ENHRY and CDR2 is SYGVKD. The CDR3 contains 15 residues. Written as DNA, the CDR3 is TGTGCCATCAGAATCTCCGGGGGGTTCGACTATGGCTACACCTTC. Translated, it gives CAIRISGGFDYGYTF.

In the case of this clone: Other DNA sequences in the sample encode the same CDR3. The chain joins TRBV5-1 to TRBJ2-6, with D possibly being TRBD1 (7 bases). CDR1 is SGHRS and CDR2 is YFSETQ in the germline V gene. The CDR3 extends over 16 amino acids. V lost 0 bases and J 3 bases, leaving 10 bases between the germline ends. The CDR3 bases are TGCGCCAGCAGCTTGGGACAGGGAGGTGGGGCCAACGTCCTGACTTTC. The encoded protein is CASSLGQGGGANVLTF.